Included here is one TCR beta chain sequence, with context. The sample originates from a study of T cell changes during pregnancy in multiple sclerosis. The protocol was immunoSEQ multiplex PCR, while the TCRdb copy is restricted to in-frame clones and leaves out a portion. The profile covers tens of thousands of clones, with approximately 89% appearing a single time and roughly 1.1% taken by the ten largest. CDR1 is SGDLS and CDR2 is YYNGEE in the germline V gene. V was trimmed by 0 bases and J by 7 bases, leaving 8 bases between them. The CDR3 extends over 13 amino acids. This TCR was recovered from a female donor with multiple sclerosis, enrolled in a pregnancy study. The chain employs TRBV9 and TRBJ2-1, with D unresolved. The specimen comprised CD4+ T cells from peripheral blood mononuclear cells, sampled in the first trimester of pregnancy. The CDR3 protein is CASSVVAGNEQFF. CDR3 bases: TGTGCCAGCAGCGTAGTTGCAGGAAATGAGCAGTTCTTC.